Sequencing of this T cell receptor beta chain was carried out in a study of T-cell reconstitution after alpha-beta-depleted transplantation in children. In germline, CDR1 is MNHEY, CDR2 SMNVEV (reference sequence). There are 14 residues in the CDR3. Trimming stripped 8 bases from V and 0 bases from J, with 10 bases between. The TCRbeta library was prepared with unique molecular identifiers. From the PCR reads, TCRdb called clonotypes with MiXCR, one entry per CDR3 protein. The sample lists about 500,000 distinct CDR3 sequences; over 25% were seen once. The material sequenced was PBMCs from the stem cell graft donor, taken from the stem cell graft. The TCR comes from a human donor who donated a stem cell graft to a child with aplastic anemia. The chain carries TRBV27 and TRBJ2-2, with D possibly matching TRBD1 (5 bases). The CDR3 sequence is CASRAGSNTGELFF. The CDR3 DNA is TGTGCCAGCCGGGCAGGGTCGAACACCGGGGAGCTGTTTTTT.